The present entry profiles one T cell receptor beta chain with its context. V gave up 7 bases and J gave up 5 bases; unmatched junction bases: 9. Looked up from germline, CDR1 is MDHEN and CDR2 is SYDVKM. The CDR3 has 14 amino acids. The sample originates from a study of blood T cell repertoires in COVID-19. About the research overall: From the United States, Italy and Spain came samples of acute and convalescent COVID-19.

Source study methods: Nucleated cell number was recorded as an estimate derived from reference gene primer amplification. The protocol was immunoSEQ multiplex PCR, while the TCRdb copy is restricted to in-frame clones and leaves out a portion. D and trimming come from the DNA, and the V and J calls and clone size come from that table. The data show some 300,000 clones, nearly 90% seen once. Cohort allocation depended upon clinical history that participants reported. This chain connects TRBV28 to TRBJ2-5; 8 bases match TRBD1. The TCR sequence derives from a woman in her twenties or thirties who had recovered from COVID-19. What was sequenced was PBMCs or T cells enriched from blood (not recorded which). CDR3: CASKIQGARETQYF. DNA for the CDR3: TGTGCCAGCAAAATCCAGGGGGCGCGGGAGACCCAGTACTTC.